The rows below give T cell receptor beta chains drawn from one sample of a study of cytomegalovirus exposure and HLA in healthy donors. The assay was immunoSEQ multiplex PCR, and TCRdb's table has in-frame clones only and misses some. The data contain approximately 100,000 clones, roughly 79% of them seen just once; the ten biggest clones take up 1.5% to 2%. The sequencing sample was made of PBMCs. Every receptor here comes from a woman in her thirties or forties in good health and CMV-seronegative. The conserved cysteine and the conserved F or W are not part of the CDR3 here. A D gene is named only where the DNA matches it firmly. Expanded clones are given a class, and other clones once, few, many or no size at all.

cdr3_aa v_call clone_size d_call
ASSRRSGVWAF TRBV11-1 - -
ASSQATGTRDGQY TRBV14 - TRBD1
ASTKLGGNQPQH TRBV19 once -
ASREHLSYEQY TRBV6-5 - -
ASSQQGYEQY TRBV2 once -
SVEREWTSTDTQY TRBV29-1 - -
ASSRDKDYEQY TRBV7-3 - -
AWSISGGPYNEQF TRBV30 - TRBD2
ASSWGQGSGANVLT TRBV5-1 - TRBD1
ASSITVRTEAF TRBV7-3 - -
ASSLGRGIEQF TRBV7-2 - -
ASSLPGLQNTEAF TRBV6-1 once -
ASSLGFSTSTDTQY TRBV5-1 - -
ASSRVGRAGNTIY TRBV27 once -
ASSSLDQANYGYT TRBV11-1 - -
ASSFQNTRELF TRBV7-8 - -
AIKRTGVRYEQY TRBV10-3 - TRBD1
ASSWTGTANLNEQF TRBV5-4 - TRBD1
ASSEEQGDNYGYT TRBV2 - TRBD1
AWSRRTGLNTEAF TRBV30 - TRBD1
ASSFFIAGDRDTQY TRBV28 few TRBD2
ASSEFPTGSPEQY TRBV10-2 - TRBD1
ASSYGQANTEAF TRBV5-1 - TRBD1
ASRGGQKQETQY TRBV5-1 - TRBD1
ASSLSGSSYEQY TRBV28 - TRBD2